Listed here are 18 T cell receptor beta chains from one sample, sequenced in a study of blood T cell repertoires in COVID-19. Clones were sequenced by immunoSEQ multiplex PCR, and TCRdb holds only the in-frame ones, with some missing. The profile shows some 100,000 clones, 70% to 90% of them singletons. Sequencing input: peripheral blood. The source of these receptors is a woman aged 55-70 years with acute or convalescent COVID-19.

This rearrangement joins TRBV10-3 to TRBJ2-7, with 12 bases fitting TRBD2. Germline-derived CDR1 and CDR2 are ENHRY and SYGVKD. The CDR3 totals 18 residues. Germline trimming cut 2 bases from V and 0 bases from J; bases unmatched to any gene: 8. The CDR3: CAISEPGLAGSSSYEQYF. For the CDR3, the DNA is TGTGCCATCAGTGAGCCGGGACTAGCGGGTTCTTCCTCCTACGAGCAGTACTTC.

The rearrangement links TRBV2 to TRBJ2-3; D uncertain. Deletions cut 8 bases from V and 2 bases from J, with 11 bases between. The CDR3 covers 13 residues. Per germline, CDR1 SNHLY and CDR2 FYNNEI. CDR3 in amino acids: CASRLRFTDTQYF. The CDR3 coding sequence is TGTGCCAGCCGACTTCGTTTCACAGATACGCAGTATTTT.

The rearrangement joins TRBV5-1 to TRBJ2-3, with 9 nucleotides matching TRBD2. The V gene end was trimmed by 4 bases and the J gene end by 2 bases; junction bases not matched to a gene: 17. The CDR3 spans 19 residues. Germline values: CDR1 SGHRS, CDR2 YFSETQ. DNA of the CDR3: TGCGCCAGCAGCCGGGAGGGGGGGCAAAGACTAGCGGACACAGATACGCAGTATTTT. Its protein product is CASSREGGQRLADTDTQYF.

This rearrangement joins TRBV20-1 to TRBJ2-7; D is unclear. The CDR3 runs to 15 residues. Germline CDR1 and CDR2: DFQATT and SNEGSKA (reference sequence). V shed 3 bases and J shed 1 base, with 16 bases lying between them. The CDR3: CSASETSAQSYEQYF. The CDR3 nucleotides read TGCAGTGCTAGTGAAACGAGCGCCCAATCCTACGAGCAGTACTTC.

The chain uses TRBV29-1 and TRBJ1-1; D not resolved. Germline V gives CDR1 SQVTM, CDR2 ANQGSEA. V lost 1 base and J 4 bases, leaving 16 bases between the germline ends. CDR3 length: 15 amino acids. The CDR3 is CSVEVPPVAGTEAFF. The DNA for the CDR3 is TGCAGCGTTGAAGTCCCACCGGTTGCGGGCACTGAAGCTTTCTTT. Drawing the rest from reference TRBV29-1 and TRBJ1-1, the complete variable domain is SAVISQKPSRDICQRGTSLTIQCQVDSQVTMMFWYRQQPGQSLTLIATANQGSEATYESGFVIDKFPISRPNLTFSTLTVSNMSPEDSSIYLCSVEVPPVAGTEAFFGQGTRLTVV.

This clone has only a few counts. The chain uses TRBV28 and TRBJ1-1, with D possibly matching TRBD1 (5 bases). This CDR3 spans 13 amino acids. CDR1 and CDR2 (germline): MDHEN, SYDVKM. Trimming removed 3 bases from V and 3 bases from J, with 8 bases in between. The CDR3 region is CASSLGGDTEAFF. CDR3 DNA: TGTGCCAGCAGTTTGGGGGGGGACACTGAAGCTTTCTTT.

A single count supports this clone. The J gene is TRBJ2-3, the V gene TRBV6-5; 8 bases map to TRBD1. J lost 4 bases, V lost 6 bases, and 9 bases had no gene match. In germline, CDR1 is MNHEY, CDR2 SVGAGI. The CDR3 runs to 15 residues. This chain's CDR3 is CASSQRQGRADTQYF. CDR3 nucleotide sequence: TGTGCCAGCAGCCAGCGACAGGGGAGAGCAGATACGCAGTATTTT.

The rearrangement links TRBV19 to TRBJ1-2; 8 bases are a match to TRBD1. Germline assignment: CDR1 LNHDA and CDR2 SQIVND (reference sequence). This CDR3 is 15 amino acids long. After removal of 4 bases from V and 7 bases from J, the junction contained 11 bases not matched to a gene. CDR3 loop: CASSSDPGGVRGYTF. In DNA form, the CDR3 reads TGTGCCAGTAGTAGTGATCCAGGGGGCGTTCGTGGCTACACCTTC.

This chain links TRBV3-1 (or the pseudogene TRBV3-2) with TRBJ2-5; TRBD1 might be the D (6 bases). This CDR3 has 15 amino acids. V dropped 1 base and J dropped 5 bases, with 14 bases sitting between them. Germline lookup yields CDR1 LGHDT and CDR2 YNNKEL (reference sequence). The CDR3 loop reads CASSQARGGVETQYF. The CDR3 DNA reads TGTGCCAGCAGCCAAGCCCGAGGGGGAGTTGAGACCCAGTACTTC.

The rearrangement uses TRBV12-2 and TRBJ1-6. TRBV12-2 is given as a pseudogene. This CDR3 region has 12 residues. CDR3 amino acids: CASRPPVSPLHF. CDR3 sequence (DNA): TGTGCAAGTCGGCCCCCGGTCTCACCCCTCCACTTT.

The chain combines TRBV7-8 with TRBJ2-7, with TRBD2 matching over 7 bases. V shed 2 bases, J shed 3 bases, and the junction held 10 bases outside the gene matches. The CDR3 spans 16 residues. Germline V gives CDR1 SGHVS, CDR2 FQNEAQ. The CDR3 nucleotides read TGTGCCAGCAGCTTACAGCCTAGCGGAGGGATCTACGAGCAGTACGTC. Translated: CASSLQPSGGIYEQYV.

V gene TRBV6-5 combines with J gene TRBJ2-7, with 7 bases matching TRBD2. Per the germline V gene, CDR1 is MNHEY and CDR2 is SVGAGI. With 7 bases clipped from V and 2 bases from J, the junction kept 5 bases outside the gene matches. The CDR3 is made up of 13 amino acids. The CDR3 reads CASKASGTYEQYF. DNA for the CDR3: TGTGCCAGCAAGGCTAGCGGTACCTACGAGCAGTACTTC.

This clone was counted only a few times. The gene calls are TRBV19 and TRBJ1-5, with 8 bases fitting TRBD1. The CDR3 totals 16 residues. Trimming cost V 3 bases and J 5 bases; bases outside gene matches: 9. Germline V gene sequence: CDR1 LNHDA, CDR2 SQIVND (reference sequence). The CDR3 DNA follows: TGTGCCAGTAGTATCTCCAAGGACAGGGATCATCAGCCCCAGCATTTT. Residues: CASSISKDRDHQPQHF.

This CDR3 reads CASSLVGSSGNTDTQYF. The DNA for the CDR3 is TGTGCCAGCAGTTTAGTAGGGTCTAGCGGGAACACAGATACGCAGTATTTT. The chain employs TRBV28 and TRBJ2-3, with 9 nucleotides matching TRBD2. Looked up from germline, CDR1 is MDHEN and CDR2 is SYDVKM. The length of the CDR3 is 17 residues. With 2 bases clipped from V and 2 bases from J, the junction kept 8 bases outside the gene matches.

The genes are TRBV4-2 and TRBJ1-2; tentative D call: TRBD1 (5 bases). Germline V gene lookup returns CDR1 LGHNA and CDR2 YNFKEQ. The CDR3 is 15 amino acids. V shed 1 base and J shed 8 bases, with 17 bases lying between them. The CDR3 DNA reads TGTGCCAGCAGCCAAGGCGCCGTGGGGGGGTACGGCTACACCTTC. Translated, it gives CASSQGAVGGYGYTF.

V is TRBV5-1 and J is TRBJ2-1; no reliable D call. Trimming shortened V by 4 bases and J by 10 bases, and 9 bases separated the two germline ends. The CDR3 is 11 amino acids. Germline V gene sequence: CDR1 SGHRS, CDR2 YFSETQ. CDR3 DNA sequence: TGCGCCAGCAGCCTTGAGCGAGAGCAGTTCTTC. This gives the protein CASSLEREQFF. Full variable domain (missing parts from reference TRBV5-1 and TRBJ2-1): KAGVTQTPRYLIKTRGQQVTLSCSPISGHRSVSWYQQTPGQGLQFLFEYFSETQRNKGNFPGRFSGRQFSNSRSEMNVSTLELGDSALYLCASSLEREQFFGPGTRLTVL.

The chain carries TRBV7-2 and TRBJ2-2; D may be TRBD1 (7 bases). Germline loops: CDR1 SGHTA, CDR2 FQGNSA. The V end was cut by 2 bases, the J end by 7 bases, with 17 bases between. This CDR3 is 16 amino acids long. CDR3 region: CASSLQGGAVHGELFF. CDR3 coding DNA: TGTGCCAGCAGCTTACAGGGGGGCGCCGTTCACGGGGAGCTGTTTTTT.

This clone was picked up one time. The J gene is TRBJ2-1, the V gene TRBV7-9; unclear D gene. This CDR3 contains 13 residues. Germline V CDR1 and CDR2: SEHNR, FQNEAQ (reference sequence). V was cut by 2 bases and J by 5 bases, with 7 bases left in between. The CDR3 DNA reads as TGTGCCAGCAGCTTACGACTGGACAATGAGCAGTTCTTC. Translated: CASSLRLDNEQFF.